This T cell receptor (beta chain) was captured by sequencing in a study of breast tumors, draining lymph nodes, adjacent tissues. General study findings and limits: Tumor repertoires ranked between lymph nodes and nontumor tissue in diversity, with V and J gene preferences.

As regards this clonotype: As yet, its antigen is unknown.

From germline, CDR1 is ENHRY and CDR2 SYGVKD. This CDR3 spans 12 amino acids. Samples came from axillary lymph nodes draining the breast cancer. TCRdb re-called the multiplex PCR reads through MiXCR, storing one row per CDR3 protein. Of under 250,000 distinct CDR3 sequences listed, approximately 31% are singletons. V gene TRBV10-3 combines with J gene TRBJ1-5; TRBD1 might be the D (5 bases). The TCR was taken from a female donor with breast cancer. Some clones in this sample may be carry-over from other donors' samples. Material: axillary lymph node tissue. Written as DNA, the CDR3 is TGTGCTAAATCTCCAGGGTTTCAGCCCCAGCATTTT. Its translation: CAKSPGFQPQHF.